This TCR beta chain was observed in a study of cytomegalovirus exposure and HLA in healthy donors. Study overall: The 120 million or so unique TCR beta sequences, from some 170 million T cells, were found by an earlier analysis. Study results and caveats: A later analysis found most CMV-associated TCR beta chains apparently HLA-restricted. In an earlier analysis, in around 590 donors, most V segments appeared productive either ~87% or ~30% of the time.

A remark on this clone: Antigen unknown.

Use of 60 Vbeta and 13 Jbeta primers characterized the PCR. The repertoire was sequenced with immunoSEQ multiplex PCR; TCRdb's copy has only in-frame clones and lacks some. The table counts under 200,000 clones; under 2.5% lies in the top ten. Germline lookup yields CDR1 SGHAT and CDR2 FQNNGV. V gave up 5 bases and J gave up 4 bases, with 15 bases separating them. The CDR3 consists of 14 residues. The chain couples TRBV11-2 to TRBJ2-7, with TRBD2 as a possible D gene (6 bases). This receptor was identified in a man aged 25 to 45 in good health and CMV-seronegative. Sequencing was done on a sample of PBMCs. CDR3 protein: CASSRSGTRYEQYF. In DNA, the CDR3 is TGTGCCAGCAGCCGATCCGGGACTCGTTACGAGCAGTACTTC.